Listed here are 14 T cell receptor beta chains from one sample, sequenced in a study of blood T cell repertoires in COVID-19. Repertoires were generated with immunoSEQ multiplex PCR, while TCRdb's copy carries only in-frame clones and drops some. Of approximately 250,000 clones detected, 83% appear once; the ten largest clones hold over 4.5%. Sequenced: peripheral blood. The receptors come from a human donor in a cohort sampled during active COVID-19.

The J gene is TRBJ2-5, the V gene TRBV10-2, with 11 bases matching TRBD1. This CDR3 has 13 residues. The germline V gene has CDR1 WSHSY and CDR2 SAAADI. V lost 8 bases to trimming and J lost 4 bases; unmatched junction nucleotides: 3. The CDR3 sequence is CASQDRGRETQYF. The CDR3 DNA reads TGCGCCAGCCAGGACAGGGGGCGAGAGACCCAGTACTTC.

This clone has more than one count but fewer than ten. This chain links TRBV12-3 or TRBV12-4 with TRBJ1-5; 7 bases align to TRBD1. The CDR3 is made up of 13 amino acids. V shed 6 bases and J 11 bases; nucleotides not matched to a gene: 10. The CDR3 DNA sequence: TGTGCCAGCAGCCCCCTTACAGGGACAGCCCAGCATTTT. This codes for CASSPLTGTAQHF.

V gene TRBV5-5 combines with J gene TRBJ2-6, with D possibly matching TRBD2 (6 bases). Deletions cut 0 bases from V and 1 base from J, with 17 bases between. This CDR3 has 19 residues. Germline values: CDR1 SGHKS, CDR2 YYEKEE (reference sequence). The CDR3 region is CASSLADAGLWSGANVLTF. In DNA form, the CDR3 reads TGTGCCAGCAGCTTGGCGGACGCGGGATTATGGTCTGGGGCCAACGTCCTGACTTTC.

The chain couples TRBV3-1 (or the pseudogene TRBV3-2) to TRBJ1-3; D is perhaps TRBD1 (5 bases). The germline V gene encodes CDR1 LGHDT and CDR2 YNNKEL (reference sequence). CDR3 length: 15 residues. Trimming stripped 2 bases from V and 0 bases from J, with 8 bases between. CDR3 sequence: CASSQPGDSGNTIYF. DNA of the CDR3: TGTGCCAGCAGCCAACCGGGGGACTCTGGAAACACCATATATTTT.

The rearrangement joins TRBV7-2 to TRBJ2-7; D not resolved. Germline CDR1 reads SGHTA; CDR2 reads FQGNSA. Trimming left V 0 bases short and J 1 base short, with 10 bases between. CDR3 length: 15 amino acids. The CDR3, as DNA: TGTGCCAGCAGCTTAGCGTTGGCGGATTCCTACGAGCAGTACTTC. Encoded protein: CASSLALADSYEQYF.

This chain links TRBV5-4 with TRBJ2-5; TRBD2 matches at 7 bases. The J segment lost 2 bases and the V segment lost 0 bases, leaving 4 bases of the junction unmatched. This CDR3 comprises 15 residues. Germline values: CDR1 SGHNT, CDR2 YYREEE (reference sequence). The CDR3 nucleotides read TGTGCCAGCAGCTTGGGAATGGGGGGGCAAGAGACCCAGTACTTC. Protein: CASSLGMGGQETQYF.

This chain links TRBV6-5 with TRBJ1-3; D unclear. The CDR3 is 15 residues long. The germline gives CDR1 MNHEY, CDR2 SVGAGI. V was clipped by 6 bases and J by 4 bases, with 16 bases between them. This CDR3 is CASRPPSLSGNTIYF. CDR3 sequence (DNA): TGTGCCAGCAGACCGCCTTCCCTGAGCGGAAACACCATATATTTT.

This clone has just one count. The rearrangement uses TRBV5-1 and TRBJ2-2; 10 nucleotides agree with TRBD2. Germline trimming cut 0 bases from V and 6 bases from J; bases unmatched to any gene: 8. The CDR3 consists of 17 residues. Germline CDR1 SGHRS, CDR2 YFSETQ. In DNA form, the CDR3 reads TGCGCCAGCAGCTTGGTAGTAGCGGGAGGATTTTCCGGGGAGCTGTTTTTT. Amino acids: CASSLVVAGGFSGELFF.

Only one count was recorded for this clone. The rearrangement uses TRBV29-1 and TRBJ2-7, with D perhaps TRBD2 (5 bases). The ends were cut back, 3 bases at V and 1 base at J, with 7 bases in the middle. CDR3 size: 12 residues. Germline CDR1 SQVTM, CDR2 ANQGSEA. The CDR3 DNA is TGCAGCGTTGATGGAGGTTCCTACGAGCAGTACTTC. Translation: CSVDGGSYEQYF.

This chain joins TRBV20-1 and TRBJ1-2, with a possible D match to TRBD1 (6 bases). The V gene's germline CDR1 is DFQATT and CDR2 SNEGSKA (reference sequence). This CDR3 is built from 14 residues. Trimming left V 3 bases short and J 1 base short, with 12 bases between. This chain's CDR3 is CSASLGAINYGYTF. The CDR3 coding sequence is TGCAGTGCTAGTTTGGGGGCGATTAACTATGGCTACACCTTC.

This chain links TRBV4-2 with TRBJ1-5; D possibly corresponds to TRBD1 (6 bases). This CDR3 region has 15 residues. The V and J ends lost 0 bases and 6 bases respectively, with 12 bases between them. Germline loops: CDR1 LGHNA, CDR2 YNFKEQ. CDR3: CASSQDLAGVQPQHF. The CDR3 DNA reads as TGTGCCAGCAGCCAAGATCTGGCAGGGGTTCAGCCCCAGCATTTT.

The V gene is TRBV6-6, the J gene TRBJ1-1, with D possibly matching TRBD1 (5 bases). Germline CDR1 and CDR2: MNHNY and SVGAGI (reference sequence). The length of the CDR3 is 12 residues. Trimming cost V 8 bases and J 4 bases, with 11 bases left between them. DNA for the CDR3: TGTGCCAGCGGTGGGGCTGGCACTGAAGCTTTCTTT. This codes for CASGGAGTEAFF.

The chain carries TRBV9 and TRBJ1-6, with TRBD1 as a possible D gene (5 bases). Trimming pared 0 bases from V and 9 bases from J, leaving 16 bases between. The CDR3 runs 16 residues. CDR1 and CDR2 from the germline V gene are SGDLS and YYNGEE. The CDR3 protein is CASSVGHEPRGSPLHF. The CDR3 DNA follows: TGTGCCAGCAGCGTAGGTCATGAGCCTAGGGGTTCACCCCTCCACTTT. Supplemented by reference TRBV9 and TRBJ1-6, the full variable domain reads DSGVTQTPKHLITATGQRVTLRCSPRSGDLSVYWYQQSLDQGLQFLIQYYNGEERAKGNILERFSAQQFPDLHSELNLSSLELGDSALYFCASSVGHEPRGSPLHFGNGTRLTVT.

This chain links TRBV23-1 with TRBJ2-5; tentatively, D is TRBD2 (5 bases). TRBV23-1 carries the ORF label, with uncertain function. The CDR3 extends over 14 amino acids. Trimming took 1 base from V and 9 from J, leaving 15 bases between them. The CDR3 loop is CASSQWVVERAQYF. In DNA, the CDR3 is TGCGCCAGCAGTCAATGGGTGGTAGAGAGGGCCCAGTACTTC.